This TCR beta chain was identified during a study of T cells in Graves' hyperthyroidism and ophthalmopathy. On the study more broadly: Peripheral blood was drawn at first diagnosis, prior to all treatment.

Germline V CDR1 and CDR2: KGHDR, SFDVKD. The CDR3 loop spans 15 amino acids. Trimming cost V 4 bases and J 4 bases; bases outside gene matches: 5. Regarding this clonotype: Antigen: not known.

The study included ophthalmopathy patients with Clinical Activity Score at least 3, NOSPECS grade at least 4 and duration under 3 months. RNA transcripts provided the source from which TCR beta CDR3 regions were amplified. Using the HTBI primer set, a first-round RT-PCR was run on the TCR CDR3. TCRdb processed the multiplex PCR reads anew with MiXCR; each CDR3 protein has one entry. The repertoire holds some 490,000 distinct CDR3 sequences, with less than 25% as singletons. Study findings and constraints: The majority of expanded thyroid clonotypes above 0.001 also appeared in blood.

The sequence derives from a woman aged 70-85 years with Graves' ophthalmopathy. The chain carries TRBV24-1 and TRBJ2-3; 9 bases are a match to TRBD1. The specimen was blood. The CDR3 DNA reads TGTGCCACCAGTGAGGGGACAGGGATCCCAGATACGCAGTATTTT. Translating it yields CATSEGTGIPDTQYF.